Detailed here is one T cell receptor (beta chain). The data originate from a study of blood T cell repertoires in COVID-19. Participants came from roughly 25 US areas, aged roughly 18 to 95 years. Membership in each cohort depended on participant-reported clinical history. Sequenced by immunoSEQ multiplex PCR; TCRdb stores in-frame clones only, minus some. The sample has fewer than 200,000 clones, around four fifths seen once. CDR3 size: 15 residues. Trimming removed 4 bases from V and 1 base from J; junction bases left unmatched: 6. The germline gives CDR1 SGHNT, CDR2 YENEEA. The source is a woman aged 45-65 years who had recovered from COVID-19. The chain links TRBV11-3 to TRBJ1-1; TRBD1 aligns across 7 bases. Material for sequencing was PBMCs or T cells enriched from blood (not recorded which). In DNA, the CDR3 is TGTGCCAGCAGCTCGGGGGACAGAACGAACACTGAAGCTTTCTTT. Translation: CASSSGDRTNTEAFF.